This T cell receptor (beta chain) was retrieved from a study of Ad26.COV2.S vaccination and SARS-CoV-2 variants. About the research overall: Of the COV1001 trial arms, the Ad26.COV2.S arm included the donor. Ad26.COV2.S shots went into the muscle once or twice, 56 days apart. Study outcomes and limitations: Substantial post-vaccination breadth of spike-specific CD8+ and CD4+ T cell responses was reported.

Produced via immunoSEQ multiplex PCR; TCRdb's table is partial and in-frame only. The data show 350,000 to 450,000 clones, over 75% seen once. The germline gives CDR1 SQVTM, CDR2 ANQGSEA. Trimming took off 3 bases at V and 5 bases at J, with 13 bases between the two ends. This CDR3 has 13 residues. With respect to this clone: Its specificity is unknown.

Treatment specified: over 15 received Ad26.COV2.S at low or high dose, single or two shots; 5 received placebo; per-sample allocation not given. Day 63 after the first vaccine or placebo injection was the time point for sampling. As its vector, the vaccine had Ad26, which expressed Wuhan-strain SARS-CoV-2 spike. Material: peripheral blood, obtained in a trial of Ad26.COV2.S vaccine versus placebo. The TCR was taken from a person between 18 and 65 years old who received the Ad26.COV2.S COVID-19 vaccine or a placebo. The V and J genes are TRBV29-1 and TRBJ2-5; D not certain. The CDR3 sequence: CSVDPSVGETQYF. The DNA for the CDR3 is TGCAGCGTTGACCCATCGGTGGGGGAGACCCAGTACTTC.